Listed here are 30 T cell receptor beta chains from one sample, sequenced in a study of blood T cell repertoires in COVID-19. Repertoires were generated with immunoSEQ multiplex PCR, while TCRdb's copy carries only in-frame clones and drops some. The table includes approximately 210,000 clones, around 80% detected once. The sequencing sample was made of peripheral blood. These receptors originate from a man aged 45 to 65 with active or convalescent COVID-19.

This chain connects TRBV6-5 to TRBJ1-5, with 8 bases identical to TRBD1. CDR1 and CDR2 from the germline V gene are MNHEY and SVGAGI. V dropped 2 bases and J dropped 0; count of bases not matched to a gene: 3. The CDR3 has 16 amino acids. As DNA, the CDR3 is TGTGCCAGCAGTTACAGGACAGGGTGTAGCAATCAGCCCCAGCATTTT. This sequence encodes CASSYRTGCSNQPQHF.

The chain uses TRBV10-3 and TRBJ1-2, with 7 bases fitting TRBD1. The V and J ends lost 5 bases and 5 bases, in that order; junction bases with no gene match: 8. The length of the CDR3 is 14 residues. Germline V gene lookup returns CDR1 ENHRY and CDR2 SYGVKD. The CDR3 coding sequence is TGTGCCATCAGTTCGGCCGGGACAGTTTATGGCTACACCTTC. Encoded protein: CAISSAGTVYGYTF.

The chain links TRBV9 to TRBJ2-5; 11 bases fit TRBD1. This CDR3 contains 16 residues. Germline lookup yields CDR1 SGDLS and CDR2 YYNGEE. Losses at the gene ends were 3 bases for V and 4 bases for J; bases not matched to a gene: 8. CDR3 DNA: TGTGCCAGCAGCGCCCGGGACAGGGGGATAGGAGAGACCCAGTACTTC. It specifies CASSARDRGIGETQYF.

The chain combines TRBV9 with TRBJ2-1; D possibly corresponds to TRBD1 (5 bases). The V end was cut by 2 bases, the J end by 3 bases, with 9 bases between. The CDR3 runs 14 residues. CDR1 is SGDLS and CDR2 is YYNGEE in the germline V gene. CDR3 in amino acids: CASSVADNYNEQFF. CDR3 DNA sequence: TGTGCCAGCAGCGTGGCGGACAACTACAATGAGCAGTTCTTC.

The chain is built from TRBV4-3 and TRBJ2-2; 13 nucleotides align to TRBD2. Germline CDR1 is LGHNA and CDR2 is YSLEER. Trimming took 2 bases from V and 4 from J; bases not matched to a gene: 1. The CDR3 runs to 16 residues. The CDR3 DNA reads TGCGCCAGCAGCCAAAGGACTAGCGGGGGCACCGGGGAGCTGTTTTTT. This sequence encodes CASSQRTSGGTGELFF.

This clone came up a few times. The rearrangement links TRBV28 to TRBJ1-1; D might be TRBD1 (6 bases). V was trimmed by 7 bases and J by 3 bases, leaving 12 bases between them. This CDR3 region has 13 residues. The germline gives CDR1 MDHEN, CDR2 SYDVKM. CDR3 in DNA: TGTGCCAGCACGGCAGGGGTACACACTGAAGCTTTCTTT. The encoded protein is CASTAGVHTEAFF.

The chain has TRBV30 and TRBJ2-7; 9 bases align to TRBD2. Losses at the gene ends were 5 bases for V and 3 bases for J; bases not matched to a gene: 5. This CDR3 is 13 amino acids long. The V gene's germline CDR1 is GTSNPN and CDR2 SVGIG (reference sequence). The chain's CDR3 is CAWSLAGNYEQYF. DNA for the CDR3: TGTGCCTGGTCCCTAGCGGGAAACTACGAGCAGTACTTC.

This chain links TRBV6-5 with TRBJ2-1; D possibly corresponds to TRBD1 (5 bases). The CDR3 totals 14 residues. V dropped 5 bases and J dropped 4 bases, with 12 bases sitting between them. Looked up from germline, CDR1 is MNHEY and CDR2 is SVGAGI. The CDR3 DNA reads as TGTGCCAGCAGTCCAGCGACAGTGTACAATGAGCAGTTCTTC. This encodes CASSPATVYNEQFF.

The chain uses TRBV5-1 and TRBJ2-1; 8 nucleotides align to TRBD2. V was clipped by 5 bases and J by 8 bases; unmatched bases: 12. Per the germline V gene, CDR1 is SGHRS and CDR2 is YFSETQ. This CDR3 comprises 15 residues. The CDR3: CASSSAGGGNDEQFF. In DNA, the CDR3 is TGCGCCAGCAGTTCCGCCGGGGGGGGGAACGATGAGCAGTTCTTC.

The genes are TRBV18 and TRBJ2-1; tentatively, D is TRBD1 (6 bases). The length of the CDR3 is 18 residues. V lost 2 bases and J lost 2, with 19 bases in between. Germline V gene lookup returns CDR1 KGHSH and CDR2 LQKENI. CDR3 sequence reads: CASSPNTIPGQAYNEQFF. The CDR3, as DNA: TGTGCCAGCTCACCAAACACGATACCGGGACAAGCCTACAATGAGCAGTTCTTC.

This chain links TRBV3-1 (or the pseudogene TRBV3-2) with TRBJ2-7; 9 bases fit TRBD2. Looked up from germline, CDR1 is LGHDT and CDR2 is YNNKEL (reference sequence). The CDR3 sequence is 15 residues long. After removal of 2 bases from V and 3 bases from J, the junction contained 5 bases not matched to a gene. Here the CDR3 reads CASSQSSGRIYEQYF. The CDR3 bases are TGTGCCAGCAGCCAAAGTAGCGGGAGAATCTACGAGCAGTACTTC.

The gene calls are TRBV5-1 and TRBJ2-4, with 7 bases matching TRBD1. CDR3 length equals 15 residues. Per the germline V gene, CDR1 is SGHRS and CDR2 is YFSETQ. V was clipped by 4 bases and J by 1 base; unmatched bases: 5. The CDR3 bases are TGCGCCAGCAGCGTCCAACAGGGGGCCAAAAACATTCAGTACTTC. Protein sequence: CASSVQQGAKNIQYF.

This chain connects TRBV6-1 to TRBJ2-2; 7 bases are shared with TRBD2. This CDR3 is built from 18 residues. Germline assignment: CDR1 MNHNS and CDR2 SASEGT. V lost 2 bases to trimming and J lost 4 bases; unmatched junction nucleotides: 13. This CDR3 is CASSERDGRGSTTGELFF. As DNA, the CDR3 is TGTGCCAGCAGTGAAAGGGACGGGCGCGGGAGTACCACCGGGGAGCTGTTTTTT.

The chain uses TRBV9 and TRBJ2-3; 9 nucleotides agree with TRBD1. V was pared by 4 bases and J by 3 bases, with 6 bases of the junction left unmatched. This CDR3 region has 15 residues. Germline CDR1 reads SGDLS; CDR2 reads YYNGEE. CDR3 sequence reads: CASSLRDRATDTQYF. The CDR3 DNA is TGTGCCAGCAGCCTCCGGGACAGGGCGACAGATACGCAGTATTTT.

Comment on this clone: Germline and junction disagree at one end, which may indicate a read error. J is TRBJ1-1 and V is TRBV6-5; a weak D match, TRBD1 (6 bases). Germline V lookup: CDR1 MNHEY, CDR2 SVGAGI. The CDR3 totals 13 residues. CDR3 coding DNA: TGTGCCAGCAGAGAGGGGGTGAACGCTGAAGCTTTCTTT. Amino acids: CASREGVNAEAFF.

The rearrangement uses TRBV6-1 and TRBJ2-3, with 10 bases lining up with TRBD2. CDR1 MNHNS and CDR2 SASEGT come from the germline V gene. V shed 4 bases and J 0 bases; nucleotides not matched to a gene: 4. The CDR3 is 16 amino acids. CDR3 in amino acids: CASSGWTSGSTDTQYF. Written as DNA, the CDR3 is TGTGCCAGCAGTGGGTGGACTAGCGGTAGCACAGATACGCAGTATTTT.

The chain uses TRBV9 and TRBJ1-6, with TRBD1 as a possible D gene (5 bases). CDR3 length: 14 residues. Germline lookup yields CDR1 SGDLS and CDR2 YYNGEE. V lost 0 bases, J lost 10 bases, and 11 bases lay in between. CDR3 sequence: CASSVGGAQSPLHF. The CDR3 nucleotides are TGTGCCAGCAGCGTAGGTGGGGCTCAGTCACCCCTCCACTTT.

This sequence joins TRBV19 and TRBJ2-7, with D tentatively TRBD2 (5 bases). The CDR3 has 11 residues. Trimming removed 10 bases from V and 6 bases from J, with 13 bases in between. Per germline, CDR1 LNHDA and CDR2 SQIVND (reference sequence). The CDR3 sequence: CATAARGEQYF. The DNA of the CDR3 is TGTGCCACGGCCGCCCGGGGCGAGCAGTACTTC.

The sample holds one count of this clone. The rearrangement joins TRBV2 to TRBJ2-5; 9 positions agree with TRBD2. This CDR3 contains 16 residues. Germline V gene sequence: CDR1 SNHLY, CDR2 FYNNEI. Trimming took 7 bases from V and 5 from J; bases not matched to a gene: 14. CDR3 bases: TGTGCCAGCACCCGGCTAGCGGGGCAAAGGGGGGAGACCCAGTACTTC. It encodes CASTRLAGQRGETQYF.

The V call is TRBV7-9, the J call TRBJ2-7, with 8 bases that match TRBD2. The CDR3 extends over 13 amino acids. The germline gives CDR1 SEHNR, CDR2 FQNEAQ (reference sequence). V shed 5 bases and J 4 bases; nucleotides not matched to a gene: 4. The CDR3 sequence is CASSPGTRYEQYF. The CDR3 nucleotides read TGTGCCAGCAGCCCCGGGACTAGGTACGAGCAGTACTTC.

V and J are TRBV28 and TRBJ1-1; 7 bases align to TRBD1. The CDR3 consists of 16 residues. Germline V gene sequence: CDR1 MDHEN, CDR2 SYDVKM. This CDR3 reads CSTTNLPGQTNTEAFF. CDR3 sequence (DNA): TGTAGCACCACGAATTTACCGGGACAGACAAACACTGAAGCTTTCTTT.

The V gene is TRBV9, the J gene TRBJ1-1; D remains ambiguous. CDR1 is SGDLS and CDR2 is YYNGEE in the germline V gene. With 0 bases removed from V and 1 base from J, the gap between germline ends came to 7 bases. This CDR3 has 14 residues. The CDR3 is CASSVVQQNTEAFF. Written as DNA, the CDR3 is TGTGCCAGCAGCGTAGTACAGCAGAACACTGAAGCTTTCTTT.

CDR3 sequence: CASSAGLAGTGELFF. CDR3 DNA sequence: TGTGCCAGCAGCGCTGGACTAGCGGGGACCGGGGAGCTGTTTTTT. The V call is TRBV9, the J call TRBJ2-2, with TRBD2 identical over 12 bases. V shed 3 bases, J shed 5 bases, and the junction held 2 bases outside the gene matches. Germline V gene lookup returns CDR1 SGDLS and CDR2 YYNGEE. The length of the CDR3 is 15 residues.

The chain employs TRBV9 and TRBJ1-2; D ambiguous. Germline V CDR1 and CDR2: SGDLS, YYNGEE. Deletions cut 4 bases from V and 8 bases from J, with 18 bases between. The CDR3 has 14 amino acids. As DNA, the CDR3 is TGTGCCAGCAGCCCCGCCGGGGTCGGACGAGGCTACACCTTC. Its protein is CASSPAGVGRGYTF.

The chain has TRBV5-1 and TRBJ2-1; the match to TRBD2 covers 15 bases. The CDR3 loop spans 15 amino acids. Germline CDR1 and CDR2: SGHRS and YFSETQ. With V trimmed by 3 bases and J by 7 bases, 2 bases remained unmatched. The CDR3 here is CASSSGLAGGNEQFF. The CDR3 nucleotides read TGCGCCAGCAGCTCCGGACTAGCGGGGGGGAATGAGCAGTTCTTC.

This rearrangement joins TRBV19 to TRBJ1-4; TRBD1 might be the D (5 bases). Germline V gene data show CDR1 as LNHDA and CDR2 as SQIVND (reference sequence). The CDR3 is 15 residues long. Between the trimmed V and J ends, which lost 3 bases and 4 bases, there was a span of 12 bases. CDR3 region: CASSISDIRNEKLFF. CDR3 sequence (DNA): TGTGCCAGTAGTATCTCGGACATCCGTAATGAAAAACTGTTTTTT.

This clone showed up many times. The chain uses TRBV15 and TRBJ1-5; no reliable D call. Trimming stripped 4 bases from V and 4 bases from J, with 8 bases between. The CDR3 runs to 13 residues. Per germline, CDR1 LNHNV and CDR2 YYDKDF (reference sequence). Here the CDR3 reads CATSIRLNQPQHF. CDR3 bases: TGTGCCACCAGCATCAGGTTAAATCAGCCCCAGCATTTT.

The V and J genes are TRBV4-1 and TRBJ1-1; tentative D call: TRBD1 (5 bases). In germline, CDR1 is MGHRA, CDR2 YSYEKL. This CDR3 has 15 residues. Trimming shortened V by 2 bases and J by 1 base, and 11 bases separated the two germline ends. The CDR3 coding sequence is TGCGCCAGCAGCCAATCAGGGTGGGGGAACACTGAAGCTTTCTTT. It translates to CASSQSGWGNTEAFF.

The rearrangement links TRBV7-9 to TRBJ1-1; D may be TRBD1 (5 bases). Trimming cost V 5 bases and J 3 bases, with 16 bases left between them. The V gene's germline CDR1 is SEHNR and CDR2 FQNEAQ (reference sequence). The CDR3 covers 15 residues. CDR3 amino acids: CASSLTSPGDTEAFF. CDR3 in DNA: TGTGCCAGCAGCCTCACCTCGCCGGGGGACACTGAAGCTTTCTTT.

V gene TRBV5-1 combines with J gene TRBJ1-1; D is unresolved. This CDR3 is built from 13 residues. Germline CDR1 and CDR2: SGHRS and YFSETQ. V lost 3 bases and J 6 bases, leaving 12 bases between the germline ends. The CDR3 DNA sequence: TGCGCCAGCAGCTCCCCAGAGAGGGCTGAAGCTTTCTTT. Its protein is CASSSPERAEAFF.